The 25 T cell receptor beta chains listed next were all sequenced from one sample in a study of T cells expressing NK-cell markers. TCRdb reprocessed the 5' RACE reads, keeping one entry per CDR3 protein, no DNA. The repertoire table contains some 140,000 distinct CDR3 sequences. Material: blood T cells: a sorted CD56 or NKG2C T cell subset, CD4+ or CD8+ T cells, or bulk PBMC T cells (not recorded which). These TCRs come from a woman aged 45-65 years in good health.

The V and J genes are TRBV7-9 and TRBJ2-5; no DNA is available, so the TRBD1 call from TCRdb remains unchecked. CDR3 length: 14 amino acids. Germline CDR1 is SEHNR and CDR2 is FQNEAQ (reference sequence). The CDR3 spells CASSHDQGRQTQYF.

This chain links TRBV11-3 with TRBJ2-3; the D call of TRBD2 rests on TCRdb alone, since no DNA is present to check it. CDR3 length: 16 amino acids. Germline CDR1 SGHNT, CDR2 YENEEA. The CDR3 spells CASSSYPLATTDTQYF.

The chain has TRBV28 and TRBJ2-1; TCRdb returns TRBD2, unconfirmable since there is no DNA. The CDR3 has 15 residues. The germline CDR1 and CDR2 sequences are MDHEN and SYDVKM. The CDR3 here is CASSQGLTLNNEQFF.

V usage is TRBV3-1 and J usage is TRBJ2-1. Germline V gene lookup returns CDR1 LGHDT and CDR2 YNNKEL (reference sequence). This CDR3 has 15 amino acids. The CDR3 reads CASSQVEGSYNEQFF.

This sequence joins TRBV14 and TRBJ1-1; the TRBD1 assignment by TCRdb is unverifiable without DNA. Germline lookup yields CDR1 SGHDN and CDR2 FVKESK. The CDR3 consists of 13 residues. CDR3 residues: CASSQEIRDWAFF.

The J gene is TRBJ2-3, the V gene TRBV27; TCRdb proposes TRBD2, but this gene call is untestable without DNA. Germline V gene sequence: CDR1 MNHEY, CDR2 SMNVEV (reference sequence). The CDR3 is 17 residues long. The CDR3 sequence: CASSLLLAGGPTDTQYF.

The chain recombines TRBV4-1 with TRBJ2-3; as DNA is missing, the TRBD2 call by TCRdb cannot be tested. There are 16 residues in the CDR3. From germline, CDR1 is MGHRA and CDR2 YSYEKL. The CDR3 loop reads CASSQLLAGGTDTQYF.

This chain uses TRBV5-1 with TRBJ2-5. Germline CDR1 is SGHRS and CDR2 is YFSETQ. CDR3 length equals 15 residues. CDR3 amino acids: CASSLEGRVLQTQYF. The complete variable domain, with remaining parts taken from reference TRBV5-1 and TRBJ2-5, reads KAGVTQTPRYLIKTRGQQVTLSCSPISGHRSVSWYQQTPGQGLQFLFEYFSETQRNKGNFPGRFSGRQFSNSRSEMNVSTLELGDSALYLCASSLEGRVLQTQYFGPGTRLLVL.

V is TRBV7-9 and J is TRBJ1-2; TCRdb's D call of TRBD1 is untestable without DNA. CDR1 is SEHNR, CDR2 FQNEAQ, per germline (reference sequence). This CDR3 comprises 14 residues. This CDR3 is CASSLSGRGPGYTF.

The rearrangement joins TRBV12-3 or TRBV12-4 to TRBJ2-3; TCRdb proposes TRBD2, but this gene call is untestable without DNA. The CDR3 loop spans 18 amino acids. The CDR3 loop is CASSSGGRVFGMRDTQYF.

This chain connects TRBV4-1 to TRBJ1-2; the TCRdb D gene call, TRBD1, has no DNA to confirm it. CDR1 MGHRA and CDR2 YSYEKL come from the germline V gene. CDR3 length: 15 residues. This CDR3 reads CASSQVGTANYGYTF.

V usage is TRBV4-1 and J usage is TRBJ1-1. From germline, CDR1 is MGHRA and CDR2 YSYEKL. The CDR3 has 14 residues. CDR3: CASSQQWENTEAFF.

The V and J genes are TRBV19 and TRBJ1-1; TCRdb outputs TRBD1, but without DNA this stays unchecked. Per the germline V gene, CDR1 is LNHDA and CDR2 is SQIVND (reference sequence). This CDR3 comprises 13 residues. CDR3 region: CASQTGLQPEAFF.

The chain uses TRBV27 and TRBJ2-3. Germline lookup yields CDR1 MNHEY and CDR2 SMNVEV (reference sequence). The CDR3 consists of 14 residues. CDR3 region: CASSLDPLVDTQYF.

The rearrangement uses TRBV7-9 and TRBJ2-3; no DNA is available, so the TRBD1 call from TCRdb remains unchecked. Germline V gives CDR1 SEHNR, CDR2 FQNEAQ (reference sequence). The CDR3 contains 13 residues. CDR3 amino acids: CASSSPERDTQYF.

This chain joins TRBV25-1 and TRBJ2-7. The CDR3 is 11 amino acids. The germline gives CDR1 MGHDK, CDR2 SYGVNS. The CDR3 here is CASTGVYEQYF.

This rearrangement joins TRBV24-1 to TRBJ2-1; TCRdb selects TRBD2, and the lack of DNA leaves this call unchecked. CDR1 and CDR2 (germline): KGHDR, SFDVKD. The CDR3 is 16 residues long. The chain's CDR3 is CATSDLREGHHNEQFF.

This chain's CDR3 is CASSQTTGLYTEAFF. The rearrangement links TRBV4-1 to TRBJ1-1; absent DNA, TCRdb's TRBD1 call cannot be checked. In germline, CDR1 is MGHRA, CDR2 YSYEKL. The CDR3 extends over 15 amino acids.

V is TRBV4-1 and J is TRBJ2-5; absent DNA, TCRdb's TRBD1 call cannot be checked. Germline V gene data show CDR1 as MGHRA and CDR2 as YSYEKL. This CDR3 is built from 15 residues. CDR3 sequence reads: CASSRFQGLEETQYF.

J is TRBJ1-1 and V is TRBV7-2; TCRdb gives TRBD1 as the D gene, but with no DNA this cannot be confirmed. Germline loops: CDR1 SGHTA, CDR2 FQGNSA. The CDR3 extends over 15 amino acids. CDR3 sequence reads: CASSLDTGSDTEAFF.

The chain carries TRBV7-9 and TRBJ1-1. The CDR3 consists of 15 residues. Germline lookup yields CDR1 SEHNR and CDR2 FQNEAQ (reference sequence). CDR3 region: CASSLVGEGNTEAFF.

The gene calls are TRBV28 and TRBJ2-1; the TCRdb D gene call, TRBD2, has no DNA to confirm it. Germline V CDR1 and CDR2: MDHEN, SYDVKM. The CDR3 runs 17 residues. The CDR3 loop is CASSPLAGGPPIDEQFF. The full variable domain, with the rest looked up from reference TRBV28 and TRBJ2-1, is DVKVTQSSRYLVKRTGEKVFLECVQDMDHENMFWYRQDPGLGLRLIYFSYDVKMKEKGDIPEGYSVSREKKERFSLILESASTNQTSMYLCASSPLAGGPPIDEQFFGPGTRLTVL.

The chain links TRBV27 to TRBJ2-7. The CDR3 runs to 15 residues. In germline, CDR1 is MNHEY, CDR2 SMNVEV (reference sequence). The CDR3 spells CASSLSMAASYEQYF.

The CDR3: CATSREKTQYF. The J gene is TRBJ2-5, the V gene TRBV15. The length of the CDR3 is 11 residues. Germline CDR1 is LNHNV and CDR2 is YYDKDF (reference sequence). The entire variable domain, with the rest obtained from reference TRBV15 and TRBJ2-5, is as follows: DAMVIQNPRYQVTQFGKPVTLSCSQTLNHNVMYWYQQKSSQAPKLLFHYYDKDFNNEADTPDNFQSRRPNTSFCFLDIRSPGLGDTAMYLCATSREKTQYFGPGTRLLVL.

The CDR3 here is CAVGPQTNQPQHF. This rearrangement joins TRBV12-3 or TRBV12-4 to TRBJ1-5. The CDR3 contains 13 residues.